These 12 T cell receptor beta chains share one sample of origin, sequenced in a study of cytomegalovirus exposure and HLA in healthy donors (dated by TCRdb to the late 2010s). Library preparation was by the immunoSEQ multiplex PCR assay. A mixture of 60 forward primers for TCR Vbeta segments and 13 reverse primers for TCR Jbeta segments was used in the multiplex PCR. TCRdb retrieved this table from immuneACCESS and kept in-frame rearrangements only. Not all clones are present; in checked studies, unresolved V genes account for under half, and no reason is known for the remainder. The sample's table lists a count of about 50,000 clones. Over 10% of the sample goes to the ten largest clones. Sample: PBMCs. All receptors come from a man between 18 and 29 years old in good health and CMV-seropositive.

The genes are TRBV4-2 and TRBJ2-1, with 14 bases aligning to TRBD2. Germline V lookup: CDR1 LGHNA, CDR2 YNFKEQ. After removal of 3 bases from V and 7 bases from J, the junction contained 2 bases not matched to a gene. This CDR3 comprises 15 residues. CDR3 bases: TGTGCCAGCAGCCAGGGACTAGCGGGGGTTAATGAGCAGTTCTTC. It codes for CASSQGLAGVNEQFF.

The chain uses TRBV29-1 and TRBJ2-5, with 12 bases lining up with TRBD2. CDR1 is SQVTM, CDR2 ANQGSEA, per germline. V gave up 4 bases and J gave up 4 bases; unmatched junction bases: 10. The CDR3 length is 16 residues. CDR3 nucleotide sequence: TGCAGCGTTGCCGGGGGACTAGCGGGTCCGGGAGAGACCCAGTACTTC. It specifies CSVAGGLAGPGETQYF.

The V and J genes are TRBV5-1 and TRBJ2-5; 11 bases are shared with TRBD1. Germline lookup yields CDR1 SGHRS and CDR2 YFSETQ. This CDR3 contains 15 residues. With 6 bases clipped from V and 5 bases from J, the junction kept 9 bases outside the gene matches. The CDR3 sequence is CASTTPGQGGETQYF. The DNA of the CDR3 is TGCGCCAGCACCACGCCGGGACAGGGGGGGGAGACCCAGTACTTC.

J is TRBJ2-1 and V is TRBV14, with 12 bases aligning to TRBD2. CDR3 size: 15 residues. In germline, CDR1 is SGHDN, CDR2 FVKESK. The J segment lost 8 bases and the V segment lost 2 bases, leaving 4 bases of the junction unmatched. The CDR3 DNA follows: TGTGCCAGCAGCCAACTAGCGGGAGGGCTTTATGAGCAGTTCTTC. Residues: CASSQLAGGLYEQFF. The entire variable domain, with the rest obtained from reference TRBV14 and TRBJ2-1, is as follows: EAGVTQFPSHSVIEKGQTVTLRCDPISGHDNLYWYRRVMGKEIKFLLHFVKESKQDESGMPNNRFLAERTGGTYSTLKVQPAELEDSGVYFCASSQLAGGLYEQFFGPGTRLTVL.

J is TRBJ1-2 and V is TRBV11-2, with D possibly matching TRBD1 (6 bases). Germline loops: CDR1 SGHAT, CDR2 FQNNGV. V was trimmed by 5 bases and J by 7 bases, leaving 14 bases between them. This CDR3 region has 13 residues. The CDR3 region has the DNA TGTGCCAGCAGCACTCAAGGGGGTTTTGGCTACACCTTC. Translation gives CASSTQGGFGYTF.

CDR3 in amino acids: CATGQGQTQYF. In DNA, the CDR3 is TGTGCCACAGGACAGGGTCAGACCCAGTACTTC. The chain carries TRBV15 and TRBJ2-5, with TRBD1 identical over 8 bases. Looked up from germline, CDR1 is LNHNV and CDR2 is YYDKDF (reference sequence). The CDR3 length is 11 residues. V lost 9 bases and J lost 6; bases outside the gene matches: 3.

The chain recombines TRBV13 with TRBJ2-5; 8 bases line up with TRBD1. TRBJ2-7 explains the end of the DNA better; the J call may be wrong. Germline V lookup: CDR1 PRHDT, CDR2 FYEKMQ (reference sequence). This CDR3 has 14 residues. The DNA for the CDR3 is TGTGCCAGCAGCCAGACAGGGGTTAACTACGAGCAGTACTTC. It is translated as CASSQTGVNYEQYF.

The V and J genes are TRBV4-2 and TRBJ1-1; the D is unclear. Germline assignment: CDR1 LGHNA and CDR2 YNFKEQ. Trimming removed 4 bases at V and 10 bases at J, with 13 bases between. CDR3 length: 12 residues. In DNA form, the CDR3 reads TGTGCCAGCAGCCTCCCGGGAGGCGGAGCTTTCTTT. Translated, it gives CASSLPGGGAFF.

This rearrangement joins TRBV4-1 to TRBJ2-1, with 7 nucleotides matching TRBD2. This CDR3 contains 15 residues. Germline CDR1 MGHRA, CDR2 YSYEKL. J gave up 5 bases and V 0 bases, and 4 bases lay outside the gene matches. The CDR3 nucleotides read TGCGCCAGCAGCCAAGAGGCTAGCGGACACAATGAGCAGTTCTTC. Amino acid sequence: CASSQEASGHNEQFF.

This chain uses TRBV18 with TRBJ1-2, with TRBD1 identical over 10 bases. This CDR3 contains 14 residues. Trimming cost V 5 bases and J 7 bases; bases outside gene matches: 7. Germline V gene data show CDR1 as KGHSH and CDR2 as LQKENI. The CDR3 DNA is TGTGCCAGCTCATCGGACAGGGGGGTTGGTGGCTACACCTTC. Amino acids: CASSSDRGVGGYTF.

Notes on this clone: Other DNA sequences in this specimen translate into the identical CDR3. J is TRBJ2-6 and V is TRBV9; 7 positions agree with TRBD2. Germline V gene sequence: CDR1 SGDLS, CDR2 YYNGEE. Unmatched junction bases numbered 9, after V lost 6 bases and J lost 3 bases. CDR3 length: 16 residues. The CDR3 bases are TGTGCCAGCACCTTCGGGGGAGGGCTTGGGGCCAACGTCCTGACTTTC. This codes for CASTFGGGLGANVLTF.

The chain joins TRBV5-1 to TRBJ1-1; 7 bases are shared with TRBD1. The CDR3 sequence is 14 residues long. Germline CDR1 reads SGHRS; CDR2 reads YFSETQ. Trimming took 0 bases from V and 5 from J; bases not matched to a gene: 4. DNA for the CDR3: TGCGCCAGCAGCTTGGGACAGGGAAGGACTGAAGCTTTCTTT. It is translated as CASSLGQGRTEAFF.